This T cell receptor (beta chain) came from a study of regulatory T cells in long-lasting Graves disease. Study summary: The antithyroid drugs taken by newly diagnosed Graves' patients had been used for under 3 months. Whole-study results and caveats: TRBV28, TRBJ1-2 and TRBJ2-5 emerged as the favored segments in persistent disease.

iRepertoire HTBI primers and Arm-PCR of CDR3 regions built TCR beta libraries. TCRdb independently ran MiXCR on the multiplex PCR reads; one entry per CDR3 protein. Among some 320,000 distinct CDR3 sequences listed, about 20% were seen once. Germline V gene lookup returns CDR1 SGDLS and CDR2 YYNGEE. V was cut by 0 bases and J by 3 bases, with 12 bases left in between. This CDR3 is built from 15 residues. Time point specified: newly diagnosed GD, antithyroid drugs for less than 3 months. Construction of the TCR library relied on RNA isolated from PBMCs. Approximately 9.9-milliliter peripheral blood samples went into EDTA tubes. This clonotype was observed a handful of times. Antigen unknown.

The clonotype comes from a female donor with Graves disease. The gene calls are TRBV9 and TRBJ2-5; D possibly corresponds to TRBD2 (6 bases). Here the sequenced sample was peripheral blood mononuclear cells (PBMCs), taken at new diagnosis, from a patient treated with antithyroid drugs. The CDR3 loop reads CASSVGGGTEETQYF. DNA for the CDR3: TGTGCCAGCAGCGTAGGCGGCGGGACCGAAGAGACCCAGTACTTC. The full variable domain, in which reference TRBV9 and TRBJ2-5 provide the parts outside the CDR3, is DSGVTQTPKHLITATGQRVTLRCSPRSGDLSVYWYQQSLDQGLQFLIQYYNGEERAKGNILERFSAQQFPDLHSELNLSSLELGDSALYFCASSVGGGTEETQYFGPGTRLLVL.